These 4 T cell receptor beta chains came from one sample sequenced in a study of blood T cell repertoires in COVID-19. Assay: immunoSEQ multiplex PCR; the TCRdb copy retains only in-frame clones and omits some. The sample holds some 150,000 clones, 80% seen once. What was sequenced was peripheral blood. These receptor sequences come from a man aged 55 to 70 with active or convalescent COVID-19.

The V call is TRBV4-3, the J call TRBJ2-3; D is unclear. The germline gives CDR1 LGHNA, CDR2 YSLEER. This CDR3 contains 14 residues. V was clipped by 0 bases and J by 6 bases, with 10 bases between them. CDR3 in DNA: TGCGCCAGCAGCCAAGATAGTCTGATCGATACGCAGTATTTT. Amino acids: CASSQDSLIDTQYF.

The chain joins TRBV24-1 to TRBJ2-1; the D gene is possibly TRBD1 (5 bases). V lost 4 bases and J lost 0, with 9 bases in between. Germline CDR1 reads KGHDR; CDR2 reads SFDVKD. This CDR3 comprises 15 residues. CDR3 sequence reads: CATSEGASSYNEQFF. The CDR3 bases are TGTGCCACCAGTGAAGGGGCCAGCTCCTACAATGAGCAGTTCTTC.

This clone was detected only once. The V gene is TRBV29-1, the J gene TRBJ2-7; 7 bases map to TRBD2. Germline loops: CDR1 SQVTM, CDR2 ANQGSEA. Germline trimming cut 7 bases from V and 10 bases from J; bases unmatched to any gene: 10. The CDR3 loop spans 11 amino acids. Here the CDR3 DNA reads TGCAGCGGGGGGGGAGACGGGCCTCAGTACTTC. Translated: CSGGGDGPQYF.

This chain links TRBV12-3 or TRBV12-4 with TRBJ1-3; D gene unclear. The CDR3 has 13 amino acids. Trimming pared 4 bases from V and 0 bases from J, leaving 4 bases between. CDR3 DNA: TGTGCCAGCAGTTCAGGCTCTGGAAACACCATATATTTT. It yields the protein CASSSGSGNTIYF.